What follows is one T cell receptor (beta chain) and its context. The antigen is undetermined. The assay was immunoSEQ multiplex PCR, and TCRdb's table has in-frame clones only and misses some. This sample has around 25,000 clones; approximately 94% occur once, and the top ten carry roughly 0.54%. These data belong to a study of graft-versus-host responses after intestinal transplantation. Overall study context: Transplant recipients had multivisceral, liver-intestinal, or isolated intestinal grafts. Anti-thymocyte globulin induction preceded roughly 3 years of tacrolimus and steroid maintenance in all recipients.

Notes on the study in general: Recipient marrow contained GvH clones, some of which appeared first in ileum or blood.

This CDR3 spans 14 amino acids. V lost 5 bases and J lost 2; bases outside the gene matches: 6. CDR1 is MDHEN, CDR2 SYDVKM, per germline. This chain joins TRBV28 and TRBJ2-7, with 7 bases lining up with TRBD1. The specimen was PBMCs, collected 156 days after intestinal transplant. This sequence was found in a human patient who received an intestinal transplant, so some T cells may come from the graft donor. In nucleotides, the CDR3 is TGTGCCAGCAGTACCCGACAGGGAACCTACGAGCAGTACTTC. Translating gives CASSTRQGTYEQYF.